The clone carrying this T cell receptor beta chain was seen only a few times. What it binds is not known. TCRdb itself ran the RT-PCR reads through MiXCR, one entry per CDR3 protein. The sample lists some 600,000 distinct CDR3 sequences, about 15% occurring once. V dropped 0 bases and J dropped 3 bases, with 9 bases sitting between them. Looked up from germline, CDR1 is LNHNV and CDR2 is YYDKDF (reference sequence). This CDR3 is 15 amino acids long. The sample is drawn from a study of response to subunit inactivated influenza vaccine. Findings and limits, study-wide: That few new T cells are recruited by each seasonal influenza vaccination was the authors' suggestion.

The chain is built from TRBV15 and TRBJ2-1; tentative D call: TRBD2 (5 bases). The material was PBMCs from blood, obtained around two weeks before vaccination. The origin of this receptor is a man between 50 and 59 years old who received an inactivated influenza vaccine. The CDR3 here is CATSRDNGVYNEQFF. For the CDR3, the DNA is TGTGCCACCAGCAGAGATAACGGGGTCTACAATGAGCAGTTCTTC.